This paragraph covers one T cell receptor (beta chain) sequence. TCRdb's table, derived via immunoSEQ multiplex PCR, lists solely in-frame clones and lacks some. This sample yields about 66,000 clones, of which 82% are seen a single time; approximately 6.8% belongs to the top ten. The V and J ends lost 0 bases and 6 bases, in that order; junction bases with no gene match: 7. Germline CDR1 is MGHRA and CDR2 is YSYEKL. This CDR3 is built from 15 residues. This sample is part of a study of OX40 agonist ivuxolimab in advanced cancers. In the study overall: Cohort: 80% to 90% men, mean age 60, aged about 23 to 80.

The rearrangement joins TRBV4-1 to TRBJ2-7, with TRBD1 matching over 8 bases. Material: CD4+ or CD8+ T cells sorted from blood, obtained in a trial of the OX40 agonist ivuxolimab. This TCR derives from an adult with an advanced solid tumor such as melanoma, head and neck, liver or kidney cancer. CDR3 sequence (DNA): TGCGCCAGCAGCCAAGAGAGCCAGGGGGCGGTCGAGCAGTACTTC. Its protein is CASSQESQGAVEQYF.